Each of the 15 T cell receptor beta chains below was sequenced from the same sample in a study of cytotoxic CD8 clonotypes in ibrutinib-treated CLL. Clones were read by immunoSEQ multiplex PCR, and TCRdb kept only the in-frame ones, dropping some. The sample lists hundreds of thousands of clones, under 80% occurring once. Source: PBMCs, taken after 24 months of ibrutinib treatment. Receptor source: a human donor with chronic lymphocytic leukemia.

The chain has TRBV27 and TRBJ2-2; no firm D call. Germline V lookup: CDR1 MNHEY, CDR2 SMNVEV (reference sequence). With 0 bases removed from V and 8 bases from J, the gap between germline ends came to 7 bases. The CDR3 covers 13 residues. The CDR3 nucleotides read TGTGCCAGCAGTTTATCAATCGGAGGGGAGCTGTTTTTT. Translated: CASSLSIGGELFF.

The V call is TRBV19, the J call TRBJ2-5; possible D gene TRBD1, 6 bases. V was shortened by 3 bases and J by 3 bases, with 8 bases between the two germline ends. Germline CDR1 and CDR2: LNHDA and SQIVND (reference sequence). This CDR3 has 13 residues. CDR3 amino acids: CASSIGTKETQYF. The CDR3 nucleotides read TGTGCCAGTAGTATTGGGACAAAAGAGACCCAGTACTTC.

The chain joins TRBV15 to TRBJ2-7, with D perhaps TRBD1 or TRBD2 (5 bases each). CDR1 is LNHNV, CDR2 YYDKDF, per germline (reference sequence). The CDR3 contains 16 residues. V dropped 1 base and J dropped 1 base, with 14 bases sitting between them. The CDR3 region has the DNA TGTGCCACCAGCAGAGTCCGGGACCGCGCGTCCTACGAGCAGTACTTC. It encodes CATSRVRDRASYEQYF.

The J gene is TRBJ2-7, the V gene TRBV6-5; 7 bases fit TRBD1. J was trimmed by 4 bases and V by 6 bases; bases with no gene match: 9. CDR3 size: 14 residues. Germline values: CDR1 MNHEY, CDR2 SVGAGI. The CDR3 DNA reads TGTGCCAGCAGCCACAGGGGAAGGATTTACGAGCAGTACTTC. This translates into CASSHRGRIYEQYF.

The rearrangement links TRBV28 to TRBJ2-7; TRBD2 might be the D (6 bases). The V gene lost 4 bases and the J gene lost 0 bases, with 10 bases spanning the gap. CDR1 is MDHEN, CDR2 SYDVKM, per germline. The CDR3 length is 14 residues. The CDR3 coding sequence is TGTGCCAGCAGTTCCGGGACTCCCTCCTACGAGCAGTACTTC. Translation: CASSSGTPSYEQYF.

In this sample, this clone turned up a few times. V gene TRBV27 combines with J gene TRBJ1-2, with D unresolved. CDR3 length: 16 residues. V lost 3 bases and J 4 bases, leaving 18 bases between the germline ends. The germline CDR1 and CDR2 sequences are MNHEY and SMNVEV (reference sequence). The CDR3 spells CASSFRRVDGPYGYTF. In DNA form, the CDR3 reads TGTGCCAGCAGTTTTCGAAGGGTGGACGGACCCTATGGCTACACCTTC.

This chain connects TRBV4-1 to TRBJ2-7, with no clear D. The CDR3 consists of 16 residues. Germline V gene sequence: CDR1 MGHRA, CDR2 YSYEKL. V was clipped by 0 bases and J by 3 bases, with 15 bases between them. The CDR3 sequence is CASSQEFSSIIYEQYF. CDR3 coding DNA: TGCGCCAGCAGCCAAGAGTTCAGCAGCATAATCTACGAGCAGTACTTC.

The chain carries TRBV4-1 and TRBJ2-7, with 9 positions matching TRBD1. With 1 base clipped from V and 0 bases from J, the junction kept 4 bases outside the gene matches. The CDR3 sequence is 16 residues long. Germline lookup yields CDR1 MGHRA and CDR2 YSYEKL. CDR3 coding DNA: TGCGCCAGCAGCCAAGCGGACAGGGGAGGCTCCTACGAGCAGTACTTC. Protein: CASSQADRGGSYEQYF.

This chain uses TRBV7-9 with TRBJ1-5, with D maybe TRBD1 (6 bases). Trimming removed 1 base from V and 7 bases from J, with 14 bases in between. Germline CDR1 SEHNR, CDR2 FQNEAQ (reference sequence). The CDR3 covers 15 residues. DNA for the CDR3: TGTGCCAGCAGCTTAGACGGCAGGGGCCGACAGCCCCAGCATTTT. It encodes CASSLDGRGRQPQHF. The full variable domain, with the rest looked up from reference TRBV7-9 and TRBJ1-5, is DTGVSQNPRHKITKRGQNVTFRCDPISEHNRLYWYRQTLGQGPEFLTYFQNEAQLEKSRLLSDRFSAERPKGSFSTLEIQRTEQGDSAMYLCASSLDGRGRQPQHFGDGTRLSIL.

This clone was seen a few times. CDR3 residues: CASSLGSTSSYEQYF. The DNA for the CDR3 is TGTGCCAGCAGTTTAGGTAGCACAAGCTCCTACGAGCAGTACTTC. The rearrangement joins TRBV27 to TRBJ2-7, with D hard to call. The V gene lost 2 bases and the J gene lost 0 bases, with 11 bases spanning the gap. Germline values: CDR1 MNHEY, CDR2 SMNVEV (reference sequence). The CDR3 runs 15 residues.

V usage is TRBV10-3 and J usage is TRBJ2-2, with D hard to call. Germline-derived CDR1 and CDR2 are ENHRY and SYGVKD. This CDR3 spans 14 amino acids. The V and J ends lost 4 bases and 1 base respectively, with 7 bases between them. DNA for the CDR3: TGTGCCATCAGTGCCAGCCTGAACACCGGGGAGCTGTTTTTT. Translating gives CAISASLNTGELFF.

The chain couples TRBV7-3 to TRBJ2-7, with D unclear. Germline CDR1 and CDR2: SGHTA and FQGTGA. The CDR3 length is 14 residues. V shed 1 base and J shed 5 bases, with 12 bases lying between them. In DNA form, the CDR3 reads TGTGCCAGCAGCTTAAACCGGCAGTCCAACGAGCAGTACTTC. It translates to CASSLNRQSNEQYF.

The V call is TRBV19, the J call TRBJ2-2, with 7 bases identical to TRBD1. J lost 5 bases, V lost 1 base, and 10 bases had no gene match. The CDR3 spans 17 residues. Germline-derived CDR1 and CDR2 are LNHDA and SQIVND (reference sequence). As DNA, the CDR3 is TGTGCCAGTAGTATAGGCGTAGGGACAGTCACAACCGGGGAGCTGTTTTTT. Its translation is CASSIGVGTVTTGELFF.

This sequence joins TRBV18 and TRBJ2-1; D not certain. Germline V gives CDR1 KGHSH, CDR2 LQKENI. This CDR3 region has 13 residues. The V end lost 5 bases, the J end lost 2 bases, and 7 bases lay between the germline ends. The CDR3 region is CASSADPYNEQFF. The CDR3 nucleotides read TGTGCCAGCTCAGCCGACCCCTACAATGAGCAGTTCTTC.

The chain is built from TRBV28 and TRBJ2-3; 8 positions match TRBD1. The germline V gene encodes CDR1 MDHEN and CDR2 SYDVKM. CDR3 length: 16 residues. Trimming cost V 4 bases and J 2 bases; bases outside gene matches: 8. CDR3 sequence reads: CASSSGTGAITDTQYF. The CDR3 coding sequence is TGTGCCAGCAGTTCAGGGACAGGCGCCATCACAGATACGCAGTATTTT.